The 23 T cell receptor beta chains reported below all come from one sample, sequenced in a study of CD4 T cells in relation to SARS-CoV-2 and coronaviruses. Data came from immunoSEQ multiplex PCR; TCRdb stores just in-frame clones and leaves some out. Here the sample spans tens of thousands of clones, 73% being singletons. CD4+ T cells from unexposed donors were obtained before the COVID-19 pandemic (2011-2018). CD4+ T cells were isolated from the cells after around 9 days of culture. Their antigens remain unidentified. Sequencing was performed on CD4+ T cells from PBMCs, cultured in vitro. These receptors all stem from a human donor in good health.

This clone was detected once. Written as DNA, the CDR3 is TGTGCCAGCAGGGAACCAGGGACAGGGGGCGTCAACTATGGCTACACCTTC. Its protein is CASREPGTGGVNYGYTF. The rearrangement links TRBV6-1 to TRBJ1-2; the match to TRBD1 covers 12 bases. V lost 6 bases to trimming and J lost 2 bases; unmatched junction nucleotides: 10. CDR3 length: 17 amino acids. CDR1 MNHNS and CDR2 SASEGT come from the germline V gene.

The chain carries TRBV7-2 and TRBJ1-1; D gene uncertain. CDR3 length: 13 amino acids. Per the germline V gene, CDR1 is SGHTA and CDR2 is FQGNSA. The V end was cut by 5 bases, the J end by 8 bases, with 15 bases between. The DNA of the CDR3 is TGTGCCAGCAGCCCCCCGGGGTCGCAAGAAGCTTTCTTT. It yields the protein CASSPPGSQEAFF.

The chain carries TRBV6-5 and TRBJ1-5, with 7 bases matching TRBD1. Germline CDR1 and CDR2: MNHEY and SVGAGI. There are 14 residues in the CDR3. The V gene end was trimmed by 6 bases and the J gene end by 9 bases; junction bases not matched to a gene: 11. CDR3 sequence: CASSTGTAIGPQHF. For the CDR3, the DNA is TGTGCCAGCAGCACCGGGACAGCGATAGGGCCCCAGCATTTT.

The J gene is TRBJ2-1, the V gene TRBV11-2, with TRBD1 matching over 8 bases. The CDR3 runs 15 residues. V shed 1 base and J 9 bases; nucleotides not matched to a gene: 8. The germline V gene has CDR1 SGHAT and CDR2 FQNNGV. The CDR3 loop reads CASSLVQGAQGEQFF. The CDR3 DNA sequence: TGTGCCAGCAGCTTAGTTCAGGGGGCGCAGGGTGAGCAGTTCTTC.

A few counts support this clone. The chain has TRBV9 and TRBJ2-7, with D possibly called TRBD1 or TRBD2 (6 bases each). V was trimmed by 4 bases and J by 3 bases, leaving 14 bases between them. Germline V gene sequence: CDR1 SGDLS, CDR2 YYNGEE. There are 14 residues in the CDR3. Here the CDR3 DNA reads TGTGCCAGCAGCCCCCGGGGGCTAAGCTACGAGCAGTACTTC. Translating gives CASSPRGLSYEQYF.

This sequence joins TRBV7-2 and TRBJ1-4; D is ambiguous. Trimming took off 5 bases at V and 5 bases at J, with 9 bases between the two ends. This CDR3 has 13 amino acids. Germline V gene lookup returns CDR1 SGHTA and CDR2 FQGNSA. CDR3 in DNA: TGTGCCAGCAGCCGAAGCCTGAATGAAAAACTGTTTTTT. Translated: CASSRSLNEKLFF.

The J gene is TRBJ2-1, the V gene TRBV11-2; TRBD2 matches 9 bases. The CDR3 is 16 amino acids. CDR1 SGHAT and CDR2 FQNNGV come from the germline V gene. J was trimmed by 8 bases and V by 3 bases; bases with no gene match: 11. The CDR3 region is CASSFRQTSGGYEQFF. In DNA form, the CDR3 reads TGTGCCAGCAGCTTTCGACAGACTAGCGGAGGCTATGAGCAGTTCTTC.

This clone appeared once. The V call is TRBV6-1, the J call TRBJ2-7; a weak D match, TRBD2 (6 bases). CDR1 is MNHNS, CDR2 SASEGT, per germline. Trimming stripped 3 bases from V and 2 bases from J, with 14 bases between. The length of the CDR3 is 15 residues. CDR3 sequence (DNA): TGTGCCAGCAGTGAGGGACTTAGCGAGACCTACGAGCAGTACTTC. Amino acids: CASSEGLSETYEQYF.

The chain uses TRBV4-2 and TRBJ2-1, with 13 bases aligning to TRBD2. The germline CDR1 and CDR2 sequences are LGHNA and YNFKEQ. The CDR3 runs 17 residues. Trimming cost V 3 bases and J 2 bases; bases outside gene matches: 4. The CDR3 nucleotides are TGTGCCAGCAGCCAGGACGGGACTAGCGGGACCTACAATGAGCAGTTCTTC. Translating it yields CASSQDGTSGTYNEQFF.

The V gene is TRBV9, the J gene TRBJ2-2, with TRBD1 as a possible D gene (5 bases). Trimming pared 4 bases from V and 6 bases from J, leaving 22 bases between. The CDR3 is 17 amino acids. CDR1 is SGDLS and CDR2 is YYNGEE in the germline V gene. The CDR3: CASSSRTAGRGAGELFF. The DNA of the CDR3 is TGTGCCAGCAGCTCAAGGACGGCAGGGCGTGGAGCCGGGGAGCTGTTTTTT.

This chain connects TRBV5-6 to TRBJ2-7; D remains unclear. This CDR3 region has 13 residues. The V end lost 4 bases, the J end lost 5 bases, and 13 bases lay between the germline ends. Per germline, CDR1 SGHDT and CDR2 YYEEEE. The chain's CDR3 is CASSPLQVDEQYF. DNA for the CDR3: TGTGCCAGCAGCCCGCTTCAAGTTGACGAGCAGTACTTC.

The chain carries TRBV19 and TRBJ2-5; tentative D call: TRBD2 (5 bases). Looked up from germline, CDR1 is LNHDA and CDR2 is SQIVND (reference sequence). The CDR3 totals 13 residues. Trimming pared 8 bases from V and 2 bases from J, leaving 12 bases between. The CDR3, as DNA: TGTGCCAGTTCCCCTCCGGGGCAAGAGACCCAGTACTTC. Encoded protein: CASSPPGQETQYF.

The chain uses TRBV5-1 and TRBJ2-2; 10 bases line up with TRBD1. CDR1 and CDR2 from the germline V gene are SGHRS and YFSETQ. V lost 3 bases, J lost 6 bases, and 8 bases stayed unmatched. This CDR3 region has 16 residues. This chain's CDR3 is CASSSWTGGSAGELFF. In DNA, the CDR3 is TGCGCCAGCAGCTCCTGGACAGGGGGGTCGGCCGGGGAGCTGTTTTTT.

This clone was detected once. The chain recombines TRBV18 with TRBJ2-2; TRBD1 agrees at 8 bases. Per the germline V gene, CDR1 is KGHSH and CDR2 is LQKENI. The J segment lost 1 base and the V segment lost 4 bases, leaving 2 bases of the junction unmatched. The CDR3 consists of 15 residues. CDR3 in DNA: TGTGCCAGCTCACTAGGGACAGGGAACACCGGGGAGCTGTTTTTT. Its protein product is CASSLGTGNTGELFF.

The gene calls are TRBV6-2 or TRBV6-3 and TRBJ1-5, with TRBD1 identical over 8 bases. The CDR3 sequence is 15 residues long. V was pared by 5 bases and J by 6 bases, with 9 bases of the junction left unmatched. The germline gives CDR1 MNHEY, CDR2 SVGEGT. The CDR3 loop reads CASSGSGQGGQPQHF. CDR3 in DNA: TGTGCCAGCAGTGGTTCTGGACAGGGTGGTCAGCCCCAGCATTTT.

The V call is TRBV5-1, the J call TRBJ1-1; 10 bases fit TRBD1. The CDR3 contains 18 residues. Germline V gives CDR1 SGHRS, CDR2 YFSETQ. With V trimmed by 5 bases and J by 1 base, 14 bases remained unmatched. The CDR3 DNA reads as TGCGCCAGCAGAGTGGGACAGGGGTTTGTGTTTGCGAACACTGAAGCTTTCTTT. Residues: CASRVGQGFVFANTEAFF.

The gene calls are TRBV13 and TRBJ2-3; 10 positions agree with TRBD2. From germline, CDR1 is PRHDT and CDR2 FYEKMQ (reference sequence). V dropped 3 bases and J dropped 3; count of bases not matched to a gene: 6. The CDR3 consists of 16 residues. The CDR3 is CASSFGWTSGTDTQYF. The CDR3 DNA sequence: TGTGCCAGCAGCTTCGGGTGGACTAGCGGTACAGATACGCAGTATTTT.

This CDR3 is CASSPRAEIYEQYF. The CDR3 nucleotides read TGTGCCAGCTCACCACGGGCAGAGATCTACGAGCAGTACTTC. The V call is TRBV18, the J call TRBJ2-7; the D is unclear. Trimming left V 1 base short and J 3 bases short, with 10 bases between. Germline-derived CDR1 and CDR2 are KGHSH and LQKENI. The CDR3 loop spans 14 amino acids.

This chain links TRBV6-6 with TRBJ2-5, with 9 bases fitting TRBD2. The ends lost 4 bases at V and 3 bases at J; junction bases unmatched: 6. The CDR3 is 15 amino acids. Germline CDR1 and CDR2: MNHNY and SVGAGI (reference sequence). The CDR3 region has the DNA TGTGCCAGCAGTTCCCCGGCTAGCGGGGAAGAGACCCAGTACTTC. It yields the protein CASSSPASGEETQYF.

This chain links TRBV7-2 with TRBJ2-2; D remains unclear. Germline V lookup: CDR1 SGHTA, CDR2 FQGNSA. The ends were cut back, 5 bases at V and 0 bases at J, with 4 bases in the middle. The CDR3 is 13 residues long. The CDR3 coding sequence is TGTGCCAGCAGCCGATCGAACACCGGGGAGCTGTTTTTT. This translates into CASSRSNTGELFF.

This chain uses TRBV6-5 with TRBJ1-1; 7 bases align to TRBD1. Germline-derived CDR1 and CDR2 are MNHEY and SVGAGI. The trim removed 8 bases at V and 5 bases at J, leaving 11 bases unmatched. The CDR3 contains 14 residues. CDR3 region: CASSLRQGETEAFF. The CDR3 nucleotides are TGTGCCAGCTCCCTTCGACAGGGAGAGACTGAAGCTTTCTTT.

There are a few counts of this clone. V gene TRBV28 combines with J gene TRBJ2-2; no firm D call. V lost 5 bases to trimming and J lost 3 bases, with 10 bases between them. CDR1 MDHEN and CDR2 SYDVKM come from the germline V gene. This CDR3 contains 14 residues. The chain's CDR3 is CASSTPADTGELFF. The DNA for the CDR3 is TGTGCCAGCAGTACCCCAGCTGACACCGGGGAGCTGTTTTTT.

The chain has TRBV6-5 and TRBJ2-5; D gene uncertain. Trimming removed 0 bases at V and 2 bases at J, with 7 bases between. The CDR3 spans 14 residues. The germline CDR1 and CDR2 sequences are MNHEY and SVGAGI. CDR3 bases: TGTGCCAGCAGTTACTCGGGTAGACAAGAGACCCAGTACTTC. Translating gives CASSYSGRQETQYF.